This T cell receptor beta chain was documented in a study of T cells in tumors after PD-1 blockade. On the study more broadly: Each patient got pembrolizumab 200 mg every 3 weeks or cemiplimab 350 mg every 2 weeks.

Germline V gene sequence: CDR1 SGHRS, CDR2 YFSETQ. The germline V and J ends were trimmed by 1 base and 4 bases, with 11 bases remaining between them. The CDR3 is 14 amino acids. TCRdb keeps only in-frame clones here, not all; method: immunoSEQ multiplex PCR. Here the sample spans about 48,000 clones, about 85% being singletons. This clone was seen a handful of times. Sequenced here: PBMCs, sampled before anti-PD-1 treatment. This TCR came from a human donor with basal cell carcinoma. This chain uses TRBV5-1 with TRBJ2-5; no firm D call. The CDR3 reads CASSLLKGTETQYF. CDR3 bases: TGCGCCAGCAGCTTGTTGAAGGGCACAGAGACCCAGTACTTC.